A selection of T cell receptor beta chains follows, all from one sample in a study of shared clonotypes between healthy human individuals. Assay: immunoSEQ multiplex PCR; the TCRdb copy retains only in-frame clones and omits some. The sample includes around 2.1 million clones, more than 85% seen only once; the top ten take 1.5% to 2%. The specimen sequenced was naive CD8+ T cells from PBMCs. The origin of the receptors is a man younger than 30 in good health. Some clones in this sample may be carry-over from other donors' samples. Each CDR3 is given with its conserved first and last residue. The order of the fields is D gene, J gene, clone size, V gene, CDR3 DNA, CDR3 protein. The D gene is left open where the match is weak. Rows may omit the clone size; those that give it use once, few, many or a size class.

d_gene: TRBD2; j_gene: TRBJ2-1; abundance: .; v_gene: TRBV27; CDR3nt: TGTGCCAGCAGTCCCCGCGGGAGGGCTTATGAGCAGTTCTTC; CDR3aa: CASSPRGRAYEQFF
d_gene: TRBD2; j_gene: TRBJ2-7; abundance: .; v_gene: TRBV4-2; CDR3nt: TGTGCCAGCAGCCCAGTCGGGGAGGGTAAGGACTACGAGCAGTACTTC; CDR3aa: CASSPVGEGKDYEQYF
d_gene: .; j_gene: TRBJ2-7; abundance: .; v_gene: TRBV5-4; CDR3nt: TGTGCCAGCAGCGGCGAAAACACCTACGAGCAGTACTTC; CDR3aa: CASSGENTYEQYF
d_gene: .; j_gene: TRBJ1-1; abundance: few; v_gene: TRBV4-2; CDR3nt: TGTGCCAGCAGCCAAGGATCGGCGAACACTGAAGCTTTCTTT; CDR3aa: CASSQGSANTEAFF
d_gene: .; j_gene: TRBJ1-5; abundance: .; v_gene: TRBV6-6; CDR3nt: TGTGCCAGCAGTTTGCAGGGTAACCAGCCCCAGCATTTT; CDR3aa: CASSLQGNQPQHF
d_gene: .; j_gene: TRBJ2-1; abundance: .; v_gene: TRBV15; CDR3nt: TGTGCCACCAGCAGCTTACACAATGAGCAGTTCTTC; CDR3aa: CATSSLHNEQFF
d_gene: .; j_gene: TRBJ1-1; abundance: .; v_gene: TRBV27; CDR3nt: TGTGCCAGCAGTTTGGGCACCTACACTGAAGCTTTCTTT; CDR3aa: CASSLGTYTEAFF
d_gene: .; j_gene: TRBJ1-2; abundance: .; v_gene: TRBV4-1; CDR3nt: TGCGCCAGCCGTCTGACAGTTGGGAGCTATGGCTACACCTTC; CDR3aa: CASRLTVGSYGYTF
d_gene: .; j_gene: TRBJ2-1; abundance: .; v_gene: TRBV4-3; CDR3nt: TGCGCCAGCAGCCAAGACCGGGACTCCGTCGCAGATGAGCAGTTCTTC; CDR3aa: CASSQDRDSVADEQFF
d_gene: TRBD1; j_gene: TRBJ1-2; abundance: .; v_gene: TRBV19; CDR3nt: TGTGCCAGTAGTATTCGGGACAGGGACGGCTACACCTTC; CDR3aa: CASSIRDRDGYTF
d_gene: TRBD2; j_gene: TRBJ2-3; abundance: .; v_gene: TRBV27; CDR3nt: TGTGCCAGCAGTTCCCTAGCGGGAGGTTGGACAGATACGCAGTATTTT; CDR3aa: CASSSLAGGWTDTQYF
d_gene: TRBD2; j_gene: TRBJ2-3; abundance: .; v_gene: TRBV19; CDR3nt: TGTGCCAGTAGCACTCGACTAGCGGGACTCACAGATACGCAGTATTTT; CDR3aa: CASSTRLAGLTDTQYF
d_gene: TRBD1; j_gene: TRBJ2-5; abundance: .; v_gene: TRBV18; CDR3nt: TGTGCCAGCTCTCGGGACAGGGGGCAGGAGACCCAGTACTTC; CDR3aa: CASSRDRGQETQYF
d_gene: .; j_gene: TRBJ1-2; abundance: .; v_gene: TRBV29-1; CDR3nt: TGCAGCGTTAGGATGGGGTCTAACTATGGCTACACCTTC; CDR3aa: CSVRMGSNYGYTF
d_gene: .; j_gene: TRBJ2-7; abundance: .; v_gene: TRBV27; CDR3nt: TGTGCCAGCAGGCCACTACAGTTCGGGATAGACGAGCAGTACTTC; CDR3aa: CASRPLQFGIDEQYF
d_gene: .; j_gene: TRBJ1-1; abundance: .; v_gene: TRBV27; CDR3nt: TGTGCCAGCAGTTTAAGCCAGGGGTGGTACACTGAAGCTTTCTTT; CDR3aa: CASSLSQGWYTEAFF
d_gene: .; j_gene: TRBJ2-7; abundance: .; v_gene: TRBV15; CDR3nt: TGTGCCACCAGCAGTGCGCGGGAGAGACAGGGGTACGAGCAGTACTTC; CDR3aa: CATSSARERQGYEQYF
d_gene: .; j_gene: TRBJ1-1; abundance: .; v_gene: TRBV19; CDR3nt: TGTGCCAGTAGAACACAGGGGAACACTGAAGCTTTCTTT; CDR3aa: CASRTQGNTEAFF
d_gene: TRBD2; j_gene: TRBJ2-7; abundance: .; v_gene: TRBV27; CDR3nt: TGTGCCAGCAGTCCCCTATCGACTAGCGGGAGTGGCGAGCAGTACTTC; CDR3aa: CASSPLSTSGSGEQYF
d_gene: .; j_gene: TRBJ2-1; abundance: .; v_gene: TRBV4-1; CDR3nt: TGCGCCAGCAGCCAAGTCTCGGGGAACTACAATGAGCAGTTCTTC; CDR3aa: CASSQVSGNYNEQFF
d_gene: .; j_gene: TRBJ1-1; abundance: .; v_gene: TRBV5-6; CDR3nt: TGTGCCAGCAGCTTGGAAGAAGGGCCTTACACTGAAGCTTTCTTT; CDR3aa: CASSLEEGPYTEAFF
d_gene: .; j_gene: TRBJ2-7; abundance: once; v_gene: TRBV9; CDR3nt: TGTGCCAGCAGCGGAAATAGCGGCTACGAGCAGTACTTC; CDR3aa: CASSGNSGYEQYF
d_gene: .; j_gene: TRBJ1-1; abundance: few; v_gene: TRBV30; CDR3nt: TGTGCCTGGAGGTCTCTTATCACTGAAGCTTTCTTT; CDR3aa: CAWRSLITEAFF
d_gene: .; j_gene: TRBJ1-2; abundance: .; v_gene: TRBV5-1; CDR3nt: TGCGCCAGCAGCTCCCGGGGGGTCAAGCGCGACAGGGGCTACACCTTC; CDR3aa: CASSSRGVKRDRGYTF
d_gene: TRBD1; j_gene: TRBJ2-1; abundance: .; v_gene: TRBV5-6; CDR3nt: TGTGCCAGCAGCCCCACCGGGACAGGGGTCGACAATGAGCAGTTCTTC; CDR3aa: CASSPTGTGVDNEQFF
d_gene: .; j_gene: TRBJ2-1; abundance: .; v_gene: TRBV28; CDR3nt: TGTGCCAGCAGTTTAGACCGGAGCTCCTACAATGAGCAGTTCTTC; CDR3aa: CASSLDRSSYNEQFF
d_gene: .; j_gene: TRBJ1-4; abundance: .; v_gene: TRBV4-1; CDR3nt: TGCGCCAGCAGCCAAGGTAGCAGTGTCAGGCTTAATGAAAAACTGTTTTTT; CDR3aa: CASSQGSSVRLNEKLFF
d_gene: TRBD2; j_gene: TRBJ2-3; abundance: .; v_gene: TRBV7-8; CDR3nt: TGTGCCAGCAGCGCGGGACTAGCGGGAGCCTTAGATTTT; CDR3aa: CASSAGLAGALDF
d_gene: .; j_gene: TRBJ1-2; abundance: .; v_gene: TRBV11-2; CDR3nt: TGTGCCAGCAGCTTAGTTGGCAGCGGCTATGGCTACACCTTC; CDR3aa: CASSLVGSGYGYTF
d_gene: .; j_gene: TRBJ2-5; abundance: .; v_gene: TRBV27; CDR3nt: TGTGCCAGCAGTGCGGGACCAGAGAGACACCAAGAGACCCAGTACTTC; CDR3aa: CASSAGPERHQETQYF
d_gene: .; j_gene: TRBJ1-2; abundance: .; v_gene: TRBV19; CDR3nt: TGTGCCAGTAGTATATCAAGCTCCACAAGCGGCTACACCTTC; CDR3aa: CASSISSSTSGYTF
d_gene: TRBD1; j_gene: TRBJ2-5; abundance: .; v_gene: TRBV27; CDR3nt: TGTGCCAGCAGCCCCCGGACAGGGGTAGAGACCCAGTACTTC; CDR3aa: CASSPRTGVETQYF
d_gene: .; j_gene: TRBJ2-1; abundance: .; v_gene: TRBV7-2; CDR3nt: TGTGCCAGCAGCTTAGTGGGTAGGGGAAGCTCCTACAATGAGCAGTTCTTC; CDR3aa: CASSLVGRGSSYNEQFF
d_gene: .; j_gene: TRBJ2-1; abundance: .; v_gene: TRBV7-2; CDR3nt: TGTGCCAGCAGCTGGTCAGCGAGCTCCTACAATGAGCAGTTCTTC; CDR3aa: CASSWSASSYNEQFF
d_gene: TRBD1; j_gene: TRBJ2-7; abundance: .; v_gene: TRBV11-2; CDR3nt: TGTGCCAGCAGCTCGCCGGGACAGGGGACCTACGAGCAGTACTTC; CDR3aa: CASSSPGQGTYEQYF
d_gene: TRBD2; j_gene: TRBJ2-7; abundance: .; v_gene: TRBV7-2; CDR3nt: TGTGCCAGCAGCCCTAGCGGGAGTCGCGCCGACGAGCAGTACTTC; CDR3aa: CASSPSGSRADEQYF
d_gene: .; j_gene: TRBJ1-2; abundance: once; v_gene: TRBV7-8; CDR3nt: TGTGCCAGCAGCCCAAAGGGGAACTATGGCTACACCTTC; CDR3aa: CASSPKGNYGYTF